The clone carrying this TCR beta chain was detected only a few times. Sorted populations were all over 98% pure. The whole isolated RNA underwent reverse transcription, so sequencing captured expressed TCRB transcripts. Data came from immunoSEQ multiplex PCR; TCRdb stores just in-frame clones and leaves some out. The data show 200,000 to 300,000 clones, roughly 30% seen once. This specimen belongs to a study of beta chain features in type 1 diabetes. Study context: The number of sorted cells examined across all samples was under 140,000,000.

The CDR3 runs 19 residues. The trim removed 5 bases at V and 16 bases at J, leaving 27 bases unmatched. Germline-derived CDR1 and CDR2 are MDHEN and SYDVKM. The chain links TRBV28 to TRBJ2-1, with TRBD2 identical over 12 bases. Source material: central memory CD4+ T cells from blood. The TCR comes from a young man in good health. The CDR3 bases are TGTGCCAGCAGTCCTATATCCCCGAGGCTAGCGGGAGGGCCGGGGAAACAATTCTTC. Residues: CASSPISPRLAGGPGKQFF.